This T cell receptor beta chain was captured in a study of control samples from healthy donors and cancer patients. Data came from immunoSEQ multiplex PCR; TCRdb stores just in-frame clones and leaves some out. The data contain 99,000 or so clones, around four fifths of them singletons. The CDR3 covers 15 residues. Trimming took off 6 bases at V and 0 bases at J, with 17 bases between the two ends. Germline-derived CDR1 and CDR2 are SQVTM and ANQGSEA. The sequenced sample was blood. The chain has TRBV29-1 and TRBJ1-1; D may be TRBD1 (5 bases). This sequence was found in a woman aged 45-65 years in good health. CDR3 nucleotide sequence: TGCAGCGTGACCACGTCGGGGGATATGAACACTGAAGCTTTCTTT. Its protein is CSVTTSGDMNTEAFF.